This T cell receptor (beta chain) was identified in a study of shared clonotypes between healthy human individuals. The CDR3 extends over 14 amino acids. V was cut by 1 base and J by 8 bases, with 14 bases left in between. Germline V gives CDR1 LGHNA, CDR2 YNFKEQ. Genomic DNA per cell subset filled all wells of several immunoSEQ plates. Profiling relied on immunoSEQ multiplex PCR, and the TCRdb table lists in-frame clones only, not all of them. Of some 2.3 million clones in the sample, roughly 93% were seen once. This chain uses TRBV4-2 with TRBJ1-2; D call uncertain. Sequencing input: naive CD4+ T cells from PBMCs. Stated subset: CD45RA+ positively selected. The clonotype was recovered from a man between 18 and 29 years old in good health. Some clones in this sample may be carry-over from other donors' samples. The CDR3 loop is CASSQATAFRGYTF. CDR3 DNA: TGTGCCAGCAGCCAAGCGACGGCCTTTCGAGGCTACACCTTC.